The rows below give T cell receptor beta chains drawn from one sample of a study of control samples from healthy donors and cancer patients. Assay: immunoSEQ multiplex PCR; the TCRdb copy retains only in-frame clones and omits some. Of some 130,000 clones listed, roughly 91% were seen once; the top ten hold 1.7%. The sample taken for sequencing was PBMCs. These receptors all stem from a man aged 50 to 59 with head and neck cancer. Each CDR3 is given with its conserved first and last residue. Each record gives: V gene, J gene, D gene, clone size, CDR3 protein, CDR3 DNA. The D gene is left open where the match is weak. Some rows mark clone size as missing; the rest say once, few, many or name a class of expanded clone.

TRBV7-9,TRBJ1-4,NA,NA,CASSLERKAGEKLFF,TGTGCCAGCAGCTTAGAACGGAAGGCGGGAGAAAAACTGTTTTTT
TRBV28,TRBJ2-3,NA,NA,CASSLRGAPTDTQYF,TGTGCCAGCAGTTTAAGGGGAGCCCCCACAGATACGCAGTATTTT
TRBV4-3,TRBJ1-5,NA,NA,CASSQGKAQHF,TGCGCCAGCAGCCAAGGGAAGGCTCAGCATTTT
TRBV18,TRBJ2-5,TRBD2,NA,CASSPPLSGGRETQYF,TGTGCCAGCTCACCACCCCTGAGCGGGGGTCGAGAGACCCAGTACTTC
TRBV2,TRBJ1-1,TRBD1,NA,CASRGQGSDTEAFF,TGTGCCAGCAGGGGACAGGGATCGGACACTGAAGCTTTCTTT
TRBV30,TRBJ1-1,TRBD1,NA,CAWSKSRGPMNTEAFF,TGTGCCTGGAGTAAAAGTAGGGGGCCCATGAACACTGAAGCTTTCTTT
TRBV28,TRBJ1-2,NA,NA,CASHPLGNGYTF,TGTGCCAGCCATCCGCTGGGAAATGGCTACACCTTC
TRBV10-3,TRBJ2-7,NA,NA,CAISAAGTLAYEQYF,TGTGCCATCAGTGCCGCCGGGACGCTAGCCTACGAGCAGTACTTC
TRBV4-3,TRBJ2-7,NA,NA,CASSQESGLTYEQYF,TGCGCCAGCAGCCAAGAGTCGGGGCTGACCTACGAGCAGTACTTC
TRBV10-3,TRBJ2-7,NA,NA,CAISSLSYEQYF,TGTGCCATCAGTTCGTTGTCCTACGAGCAGTACTTC
TRBV18,TRBJ1-2,NA,NA,CASSPLRDSYGYTF,TGTGCCAGCTCACCACTCAGAGACAGCTATGGCTACACCTTC
TRBV30,TRBJ2-1,NA,NA,CAWQKTRTGGGNEQFF,TGTGCCTGGCAAAAGACCCGAACCGGGGGTGGGAATGAGCAGTTCTTC
TRBV11-2,TRBJ1-1,NA,NA,CASSPWGESEAFF,TGTGCCAGCAGCCCCTGGGGGGAGTCCGAAGCTTTCTTT
TRBV6-5,TRBJ1-3,NA,NA,CASRLVAGNTIYF,TGTGCCAGCAGGCTAGTGGCTGGAAACACCATATATTTT
TRBV5-1,TRBJ2-1,TRBD1,NA,CASKLGQGGNEQFF,TGCGCCAGCAAGTTGGGACAGGGTGGGAATGAGCAGTTCTTC
TRBV9,TRBJ1-2,TRBD1,NA,CASSVGQGNYGYTF,TGTGCCAGCAGCGTAGGACAGGGTAACTATGGCTACACCTTC
TRBV5-6,TRBJ2-4,NA,NA,CASRSRGSTNIQYF,TGTGCCAGCCGATCACGGGGCAGTACAAACATTCAGTACTTC
TRBV24-1,TRBJ2-2,NA,NA,CATSDLGELFF,TGTGCCACCAGTGATTTAGGGGAGCTGTTTTTT
TRBV18,TRBJ2-1,NA,NA,CASSPRTDEQFF,TGTGCCAGCTCACCCCGGACGGATGAGCAGTTCTTC
TRBV29-1,TRBJ2-1,TRBD2,NA,CSVPGTSNSYEQFF,TGCAGCGTCCCCGGGACTAGTAATTCCTATGAGCAGTTCTTC
TRBV2,TRBJ2-1,TRBD2,NA,CASGNPGLAGLFF,TGTGCCAGCGGTAATCCGGGACTAGCGGGACTGTTCTTC
TRBV7-2,TRBJ2-5,TRBD1,NA,CASSRQGEETQYF,TGTGCCAGCAGCCGACAGGGGGAAGAGACCCAGTACTTC
TRBV7-3,TRBJ1-1,TRBD1,once,CASSINAQGAGTEAFF,TGTGCCAGCAGCATAAACGCACAGGGGGCAGGGACTGAAGCTTTCTTT
TRBV28,TRBJ2-1,TRBD2,once,CASIPGGLIANSNEQFF,TGTGCCAGCATTCCGGGGGGGCTCATCGCCAACAGCAATGAGCAGTTCTTC
TRBV12-3/TRBV12-4,TRBJ2-1,NA,NA,CASSLGRGDEQFF,TGTGCCAGCAGTTTGGGCAGGGGCGATGAGCAGTTCTTC
TRBV28,TRBJ2-1,NA,NA,CASSSQLSSYNEQFF,TGTGCCAGCAGTTCTCAACTAAGCTCCTACAATGAGCAGTTCTTC
TRBV19,TRBJ2-2,NA,NA,CASSIDRRGSGELFF,TGTGCCAGTAGTATAGATAGGCGGGGCTCCGGGGAGCTGTTTTTT
TRBV28,TRBJ1-2,NA,once,CASSGRRGGYYGYTF,TGTGCCAGCAGTGGACGACGGGGAGGATACTATGGCTACACCTTC
TRBV12-3/TRBV12-4,TRBJ2-1,NA,NA,CASSFGRSEQFF,TGTGCCAGCAGTTTCGGAAGGAGTGAGCAGTTCTTC
TRBV7-8,TRBJ1-4,TRBD1,once,CASSRTGEDEKLFF,TGTGCCAGCAGCCGGACAGGGGAGGATGAAAAACTGTTTTTT
TRBV5-6,TRBJ2-2,NA,NA,CASSLGSLNTGELFF,TGTGCCAGCAGCTTGGGGAGCTTAAACACCGGGGAGCTGTTTTTT
TRBV7-3,TRBJ2-3,TRBD2,NA,CASSLVWGGGPDTQYF,TGTGCCAGCAGCTTAGTTTGGGGCGGGGGACCAGATACGCAGTATTTT
TRBV7-9,TRBJ2-5,NA,NA,CASSRTGQKQETQYF,TGTGCCAGCAGCAGAACGGGACAAAAACAAGAGACCCAGTACTTC
TRBV5-1,TRBJ1-6,TRBD1,NA,CASDRKDRYNSPLHF,TGCGCCAGCGATCGAAAGGACAGGTATAATTCACCCCTCCACTTT
TRBV6-5,TRBJ1-2,NA,once,CASGFGGVPYGYTF,TGTGCCAGCGGATTCGGTGGAGTCCCCTATGGCTACACCTTC
TRBV11-3,TRBJ2-3,TRBD1,few,CASSSAYRGSSDTQYF,TGTGCCAGCAGCTCGGCCTACAGGGGAAGCTCAGATACGCAGTATTTT
TRBV6-2/TRBV6-3,TRBJ2-7,TRBD1,NA,CASSIDRALYEQYF,TGTGCCAGCAGCATCGACAGGGCCCTCTACGAGCAGTACTTC
TRBV5-6,TRBJ1-2,NA,NA,CASSLTGPYGYTF,TGTGCCAGCAGCTTAACAGGGCCCTATGGCTACACCTTC
TRBV21-1,TRBJ2-3,NA,NA,CASRNGPSRERRSTDTQYF,TGTGCCAGCAGGAACGGCCCATCTAGGGAGCGCAGGAGCACAGATACGCAGTATTTT
TRBV12-3/TRBV12-4,TRBJ2-5,NA,once,CASSSTVQETQYF,TGTGCCAGCAGTTCAACTGTTCAGGAGACCCAGTACTTC